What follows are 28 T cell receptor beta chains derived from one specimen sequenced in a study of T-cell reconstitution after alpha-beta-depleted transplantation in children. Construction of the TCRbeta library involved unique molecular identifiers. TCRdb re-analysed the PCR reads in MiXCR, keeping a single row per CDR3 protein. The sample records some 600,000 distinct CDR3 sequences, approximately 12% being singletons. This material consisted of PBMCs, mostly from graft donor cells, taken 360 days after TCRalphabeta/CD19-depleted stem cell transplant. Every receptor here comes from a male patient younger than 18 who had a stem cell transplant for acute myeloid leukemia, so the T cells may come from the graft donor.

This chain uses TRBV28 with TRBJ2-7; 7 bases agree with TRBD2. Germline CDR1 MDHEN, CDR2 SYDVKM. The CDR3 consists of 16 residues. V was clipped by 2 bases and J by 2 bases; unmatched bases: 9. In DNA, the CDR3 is TGTGCCAGCAGTTTAAGGGGAGGGAGAAACCCCTACGAGCAGTACTTC. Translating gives CASSLRGGRNPYEQYF.

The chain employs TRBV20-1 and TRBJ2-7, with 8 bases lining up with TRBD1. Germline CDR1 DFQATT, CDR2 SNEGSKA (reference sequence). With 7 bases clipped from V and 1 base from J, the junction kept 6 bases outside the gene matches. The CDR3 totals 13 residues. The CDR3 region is CSGSGDRSYEQYF. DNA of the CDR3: TGCAGTGGGAGTGGGGACAGGTCCTACGAGCAGTACTTC.

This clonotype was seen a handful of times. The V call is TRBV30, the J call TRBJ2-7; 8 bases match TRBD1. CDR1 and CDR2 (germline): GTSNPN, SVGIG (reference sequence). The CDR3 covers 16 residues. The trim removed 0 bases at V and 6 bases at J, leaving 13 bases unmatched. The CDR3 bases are TGTGCCTGGAGTGTCACACAGGGGGGCCCCTCGGGCGAGCAGTACTTC. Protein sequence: CAWSVTQGGPSGEQYF.

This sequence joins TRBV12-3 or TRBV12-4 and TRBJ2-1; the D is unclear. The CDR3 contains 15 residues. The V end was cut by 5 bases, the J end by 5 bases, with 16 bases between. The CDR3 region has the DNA TGTGCCAGCAGTCCCCCCTTCCCTAGGAACAATGAGCAGTTCTTC. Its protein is CASSPPFPRNNEQFF.

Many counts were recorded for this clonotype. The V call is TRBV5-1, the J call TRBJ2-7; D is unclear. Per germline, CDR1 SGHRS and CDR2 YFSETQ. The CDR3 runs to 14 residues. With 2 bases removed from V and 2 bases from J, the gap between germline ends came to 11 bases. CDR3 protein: CASSFSSLAYEQYF. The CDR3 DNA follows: TGCGCCAGCAGCTTTTCTTCGCTGGCCTACGAGCAGTACTTC. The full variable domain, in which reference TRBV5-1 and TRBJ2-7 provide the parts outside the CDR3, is KAGVTQTPRYLIKTRGQQVTLSCSPISGHRSVSWYQQTPGQGLQFLFEYFSETQRNKGNFPGRFSGRQFSNSRSEMNVSTLELGDSALYLCASSFSSLAYEQYFGPGTRLTVT.

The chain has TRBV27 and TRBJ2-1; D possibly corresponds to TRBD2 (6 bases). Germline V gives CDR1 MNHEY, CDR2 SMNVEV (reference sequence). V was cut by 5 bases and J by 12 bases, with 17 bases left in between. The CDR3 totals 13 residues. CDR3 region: CASSLLLVGGQFF. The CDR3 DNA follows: TGTGCCAGCAGTCTATTACTGGTGGGGGGGCAGTTCTTC.

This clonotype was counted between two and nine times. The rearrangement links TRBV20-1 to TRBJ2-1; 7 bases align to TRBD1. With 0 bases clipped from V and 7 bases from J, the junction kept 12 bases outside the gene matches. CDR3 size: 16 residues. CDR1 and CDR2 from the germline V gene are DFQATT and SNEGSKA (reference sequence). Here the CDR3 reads CSARDFRGTVGNEQFF. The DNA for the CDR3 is TGCAGTGCTAGAGATTTCAGAGGGACAGTCGGAAATGAGCAGTTCTTC.

CDR3 nucleotides: TGTGCCAGCACCCACAAGCGGGATTGGGAACGAGATACGCAGTATTTT. The encoded protein is CASTHKRDWERDTQYF. V is TRBV6-2 or TRBV6-3 and J is TRBJ2-3; 7 nucleotides line up with TRBD2. Germline V gives CDR1 MNHEY, CDR2 SVGEGT. CDR3 size: 16 residues. V shed 7 bases and J 5 bases; nucleotides not matched to a gene: 15.

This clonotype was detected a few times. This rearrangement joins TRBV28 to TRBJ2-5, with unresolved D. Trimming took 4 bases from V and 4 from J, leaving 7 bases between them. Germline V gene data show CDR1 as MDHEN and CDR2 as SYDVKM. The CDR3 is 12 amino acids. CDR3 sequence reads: CASSSQGETQYF. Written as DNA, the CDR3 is TGTGCCAGCAGTTCGCAAGGAGAGACCCAGTACTTC. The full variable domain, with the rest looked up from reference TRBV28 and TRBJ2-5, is DVKVTQSSRYLVKRTGEKVFLECVQDMDHENMFWYRQDPGLGLRLIYFSYDVKMKEKGDIPEGYSVSREKKERFSLILESASTNQTSMYLCASSSQGETQYFGPGTRLLVL.

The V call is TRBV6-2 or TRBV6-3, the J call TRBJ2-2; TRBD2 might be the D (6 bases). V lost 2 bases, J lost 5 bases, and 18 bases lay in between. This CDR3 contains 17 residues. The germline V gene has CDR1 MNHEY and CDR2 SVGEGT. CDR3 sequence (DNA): TGTGCCAGCAGTTACAAGTTTCCGGGAGTGCGGACCGGGGAGCTGTTTTTT. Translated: CASSYKFPGVRTGELFF.

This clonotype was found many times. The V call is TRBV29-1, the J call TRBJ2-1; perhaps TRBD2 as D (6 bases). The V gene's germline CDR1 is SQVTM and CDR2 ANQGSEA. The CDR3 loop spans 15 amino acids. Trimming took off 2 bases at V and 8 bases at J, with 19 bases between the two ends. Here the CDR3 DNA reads TGCAGCGTTGAATGGAGGGAGGAACACGAGTATGAGCAGTTCTTC. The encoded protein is CSVEWREEHEYEQFF.

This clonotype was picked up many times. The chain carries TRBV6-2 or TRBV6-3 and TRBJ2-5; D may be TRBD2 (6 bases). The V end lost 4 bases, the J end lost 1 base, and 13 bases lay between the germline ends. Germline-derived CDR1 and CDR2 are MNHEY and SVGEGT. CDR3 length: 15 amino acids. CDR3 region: CASSSFRDSQETQYF. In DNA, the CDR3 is TGTGCCAGCAGTTCCTTCCGGGACTCCCAAGAGACCCAGTACTTC.

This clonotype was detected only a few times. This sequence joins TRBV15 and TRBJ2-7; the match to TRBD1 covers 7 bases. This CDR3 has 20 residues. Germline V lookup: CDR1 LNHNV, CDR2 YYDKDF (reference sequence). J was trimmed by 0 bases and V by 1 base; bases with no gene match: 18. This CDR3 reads CATSRVKMNRGRGSSYEQYF. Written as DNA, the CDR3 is TGTGCCACCAGCAGAGTAAAGATGAACAGGGGAAGAGGGAGCTCCTACGAGCAGTACTTC.

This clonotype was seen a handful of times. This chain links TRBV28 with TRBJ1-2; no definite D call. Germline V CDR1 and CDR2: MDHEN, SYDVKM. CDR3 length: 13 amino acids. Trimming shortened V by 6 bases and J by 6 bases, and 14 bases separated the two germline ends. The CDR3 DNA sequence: TGTGCCAGCAGACCGGACGCCATGGATGGCTACACCTTC. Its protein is CASRPDAMDGYTF.

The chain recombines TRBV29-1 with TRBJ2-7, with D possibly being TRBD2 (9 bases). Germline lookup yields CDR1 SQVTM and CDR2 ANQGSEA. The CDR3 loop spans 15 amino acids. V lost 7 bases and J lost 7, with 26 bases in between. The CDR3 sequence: CSAGWASGTGDEQYF. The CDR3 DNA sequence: TGCAGCGCAGGTTGGGCTAGCGGGACAGGAGATGAGCAGTACTTC.

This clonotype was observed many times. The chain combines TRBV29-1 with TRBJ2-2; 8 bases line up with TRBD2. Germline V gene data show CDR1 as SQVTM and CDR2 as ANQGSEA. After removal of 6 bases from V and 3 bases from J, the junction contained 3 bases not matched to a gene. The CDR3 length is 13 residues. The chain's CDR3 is CSVPAGDTGELFF. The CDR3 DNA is TGCAGCGTACCAGCGGGAGACACCGGGGAGCTGTTTTTT.

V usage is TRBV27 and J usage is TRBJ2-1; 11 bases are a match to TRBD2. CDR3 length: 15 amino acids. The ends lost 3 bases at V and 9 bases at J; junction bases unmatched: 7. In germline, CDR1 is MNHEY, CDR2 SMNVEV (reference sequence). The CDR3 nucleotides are TGTGCCAGCAGTTTCGGGACTAGCGGAGGGGTTGAGCAGTTCTTC. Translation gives CASSFGTSGGVEQFF.

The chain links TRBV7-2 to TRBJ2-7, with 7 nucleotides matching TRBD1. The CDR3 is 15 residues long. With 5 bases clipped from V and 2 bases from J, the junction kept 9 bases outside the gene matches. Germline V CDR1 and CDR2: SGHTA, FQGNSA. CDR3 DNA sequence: TGTGCCAGCAGCGGACCCGGACAGGCTACCTACGAGCAGTACTTC. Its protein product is CASSGPGQATYEQYF.

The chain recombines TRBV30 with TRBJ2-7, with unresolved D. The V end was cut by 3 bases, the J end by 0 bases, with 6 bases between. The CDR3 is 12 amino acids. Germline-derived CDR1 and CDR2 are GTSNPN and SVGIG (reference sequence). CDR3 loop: CAWRHFSYEQYF. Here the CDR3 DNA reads TGTGCCTGGAGACACTTCTCCTACGAGCAGTACTTC.

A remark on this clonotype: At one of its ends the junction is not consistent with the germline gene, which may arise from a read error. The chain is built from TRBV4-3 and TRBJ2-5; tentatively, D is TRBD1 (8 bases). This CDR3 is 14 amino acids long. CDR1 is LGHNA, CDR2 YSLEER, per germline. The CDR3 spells CATADRGGQETHYF. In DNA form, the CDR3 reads TGCGCCACCGCCGACAGGGGAGGGCAAGAGACCCATTACTTC.

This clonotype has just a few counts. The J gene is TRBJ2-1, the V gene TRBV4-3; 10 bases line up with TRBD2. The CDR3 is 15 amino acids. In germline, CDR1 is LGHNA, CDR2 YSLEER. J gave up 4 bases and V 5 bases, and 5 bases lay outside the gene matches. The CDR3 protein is CASSSSGRMYNEQFF. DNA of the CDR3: TGCGCCAGCAGCTCTAGCGGGAGAATGTACAATGAGCAGTTCTTC.

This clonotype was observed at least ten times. The CDR3: CASSAGTSLDTQYF. CDR3 in DNA: TGTGCCAGCAGTGCCGGGACTAGTCTCGATACGCAGTATTTT. The chain has TRBV2 and TRBJ2-3, with 8 nucleotides matching TRBD2. This CDR3 region has 14 residues. Germline V gene lookup returns CDR1 SNHLY and CDR2 FYNNEI. The V segment lost 4 bases and the J segment 6 bases; nucleotides outside the gene matches: 6.

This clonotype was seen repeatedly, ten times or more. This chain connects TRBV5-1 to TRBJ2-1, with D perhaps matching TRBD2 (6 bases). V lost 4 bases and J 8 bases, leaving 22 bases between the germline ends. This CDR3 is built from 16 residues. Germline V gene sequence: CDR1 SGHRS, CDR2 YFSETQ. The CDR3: CASSRGRSSVQDEQFF. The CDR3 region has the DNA TGCGCCAGCAGCCGAGGAAGATCTAGCGTCCAGGATGAGCAGTTCTTC.

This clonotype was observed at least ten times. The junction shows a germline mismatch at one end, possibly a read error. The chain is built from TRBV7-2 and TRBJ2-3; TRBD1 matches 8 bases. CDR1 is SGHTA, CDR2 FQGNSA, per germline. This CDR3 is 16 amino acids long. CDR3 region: CASSLARGQGTDTQYF. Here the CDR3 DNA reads TGTGCTAGCAGCTTAGCGAGGGGACAGGGCACAGATACGCAGTATTTT.

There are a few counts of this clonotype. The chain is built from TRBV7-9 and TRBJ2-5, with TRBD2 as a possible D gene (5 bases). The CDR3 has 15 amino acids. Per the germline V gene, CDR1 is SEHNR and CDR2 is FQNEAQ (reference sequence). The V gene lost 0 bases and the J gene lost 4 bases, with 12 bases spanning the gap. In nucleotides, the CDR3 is TGTGCCAGCAGCTTAGCGGCGGGTATTGGAGAGACCCAGTACTTC. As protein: CASSLAAGIGETQYF.

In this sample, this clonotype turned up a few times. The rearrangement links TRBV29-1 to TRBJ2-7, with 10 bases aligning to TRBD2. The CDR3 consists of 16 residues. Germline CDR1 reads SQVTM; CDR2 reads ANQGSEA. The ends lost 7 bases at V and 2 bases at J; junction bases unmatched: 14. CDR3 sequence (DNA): TGCAGCGCCCGCCAAATAACAGCGGGAGGGCCCTACGAGCAGTACTTC. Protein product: CSARQITAGGPYEQYF.

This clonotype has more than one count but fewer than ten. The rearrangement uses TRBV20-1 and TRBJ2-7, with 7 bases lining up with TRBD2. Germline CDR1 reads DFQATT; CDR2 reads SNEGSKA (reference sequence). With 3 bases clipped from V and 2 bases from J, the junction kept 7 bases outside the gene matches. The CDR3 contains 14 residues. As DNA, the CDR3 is TGCAGTGCTAGTTACGGACTAGGGGCCTACGAGCAGTACTTC. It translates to CSASYGLGAYEQYF.

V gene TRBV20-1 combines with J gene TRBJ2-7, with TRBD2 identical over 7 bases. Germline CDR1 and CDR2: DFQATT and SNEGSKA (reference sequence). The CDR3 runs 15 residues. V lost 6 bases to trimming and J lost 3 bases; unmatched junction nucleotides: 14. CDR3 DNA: TGCAGTGCCAGGCTGGGGGTAGCGGGCATCTACGAGCAGTACTTC. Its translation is CSARLGVAGIYEQYF.